This passage covers 26 T cell receptor beta chains from one sample sequenced in a study of CD8+ T cells in alopecia areata. Sequencing relied on a cDNA template that was reverse transcribed from extracted RNA. Data came from immunoSEQ multiplex PCR; TCRdb stores just in-frame clones and leaves some out. This table has hundreds of thousands of clones, approximately 61% appearing once. The specimen was CD4+ T cells sorted from blood, collected at week 0. The receptors derive from a human donor with alopecia areata.

The CDR3 DNA reads TGTGCCAGCAGCGTGGGGACAGGGTTCCCGAATTCACCCCTCCACTTT. The encoded protein is CASSVGTGFPNSPLHF. V gene TRBV9 combines with J gene TRBJ1-6; 9 nucleotides line up with TRBD1. The V segment lost 2 bases and the J segment 7 bases; nucleotides outside the gene matches: 7. Germline V lookup: CDR1 SGDLS, CDR2 YYNGEE. This CDR3 spans 16 amino acids.

The CDR3 is CASLGTENTGELFF. CDR3 sequence (DNA): TGTGCCAGCCTTGGGACAGAAAACACCGGGGAGCTGTTTTTT. The rearrangement joins TRBV5-6 to TRBJ2-2; 7 bases line up with TRBD1. CDR3 length: 14 residues. Per germline, CDR1 SGHDT and CDR2 YYEEEE. V shed 7 bases, J shed 2 bases, and the junction held 5 bases outside the gene matches.

This chain joins TRBV27 and TRBJ2-1; 13 bases align to TRBD2. The trim removed 3 bases at V and 7 bases at J, leaving 6 bases unmatched. The germline gives CDR1 MNHEY, CDR2 SMNVEV (reference sequence). The CDR3 extends over 16 amino acids. The CDR3 here is CASSFGTSGTQNEQFF. The CDR3 nucleotides read TGTGCCAGCAGTTTCGGGACTAGCGGGACCCAGAATGAGCAGTTCTTC.

The chain joins TRBV29-1 to TRBJ2-3; a possible D gene is TRBD1 (6 bases). CDR1 and CDR2 (germline): SQVTM, ANQGSEA. V was pared by 8 bases and J by 3 bases, with 15 bases between. The CDR3 extends over 13 amino acids. CDR3 DNA sequence: TGCAGCTTGACAGGAGACGGAACAGATACGCAGTATTTT. This sequence encodes CSLTGDGTDTQYF.

V usage is TRBV30 and J usage is TRBJ2-3; 13 positions match TRBD2. The V and J ends lost 5 bases and 3 bases, in that order; junction bases with no gene match: 2. CDR3 length: 14 amino acids. Germline V lookup: CDR1 GTSNPN, CDR2 SVGIG (reference sequence). The chain's CDR3 is CAWLLAGGTDTQYF. CDR3 in DNA: TGTGCCTGGTTACTAGCGGGGGGGACAGATACGCAGTATTTT.

This chain links TRBV7-9 with TRBJ1-1, with D perhaps matching TRBD1 (6 bases). The V and J ends lost 5 bases and 3 bases respectively, with 10 bases between them. The CDR3 length is 13 residues. Germline V CDR1 and CDR2: SEHNR, FQNEAQ (reference sequence). The CDR3 region has the DNA TGTGCCAGCAGCACTCAGGGGTACACTGAAGCTTTCTTT. The encoded protein is CASSTQGYTEAFF.

V is TRBV30 and J is TRBJ2-5, with 8 bases aligning to TRBD1. The V and J ends lost 7 bases and 5 bases, in that order; junction bases with no gene match: 9. Germline V gene lookup returns CDR1 GTSNPN and CDR2 SVGIG (reference sequence). This CDR3 spans 13 amino acids. The CDR3 here is CAYAGQAWETQYF. CDR3 coding DNA: TGTGCCTACGCGGGACAGGCCTGGGAGACCCAGTACTTC.

The gene calls are TRBV15 and TRBJ2-3; 8 bases map to TRBD1. The CDR3 is 16 residues long. The V gene's germline CDR1 is LNHNV and CDR2 YYDKDF (reference sequence). J gave up 1 base and V 1 base, and 4 bases lay outside the gene matches. Here the CDR3 reads CATSRVPGQGTDTQYF. The CDR3 DNA is TGTGCCACCAGCAGAGTACCGGGACAGGGCACAGATACGCAGTATTTT.

The rearrangement joins TRBV27 to TRBJ2-1; D possibly corresponds to TRBD1 (5 bases). Germline CDR1 is MNHEY and CDR2 is SMNVEV (reference sequence). The V and J ends lost 1 base and 4 bases respectively, with 20 bases between them. This CDR3 is built from 18 residues. This CDR3 is CASSLLVGGQRKYNEQFF. The CDR3 coding sequence is TGTGCCAGCAGTTTATTGGTAGGTGGACAACGAAAGTACAATGAGCAGTTCTTC.

About this clone: At one end the junction does not follow the germline gene, possibly because of a read error. The J gene is TRBJ2-7, the V gene TRBV7-7; tentatively, D is TRBD2 (5 bases). This CDR3 has 16 residues. From germline, CDR1 is SSHAT and CDR2 FNYEAQ (reference sequence). This CDR3 reads CASSLEGQETLYEQYF. CDR3 nucleotide sequence: TGTGCTAGCAGCTTAGAGGGTCAGGAGACACTCTACGAGCAGTACTTC. The variable domain in full, with the rest retrieved from reference TRBV7-7 and TRBJ2-7, is GAGVSQSPRYKVTKRGQDVTLRCDPISSHATLYWYQQALGQGPEFLTYFNYEAQPDKSGLPSDRFSAERPEGSISTLTIQRTEQRDSAMYRCASSLEGQETLYEQYFGPGTRLTVT.

The chain carries TRBV9 and TRBJ1-6; D is perhaps TRBD1 (6 bases). Trimming removed 4 bases at V and 10 bases at J, with 21 bases between. Germline loops: CDR1 SGDLS, CDR2 YYNGEE. This CDR3 has 16 amino acids. The CDR3 loop is CASSFSPTGLGSPLHF. The CDR3 bases are TGTGCCAGCAGCTTTAGCCCCACAGGGCTGGGATCACCCCTCCACTTT.

Here the CDR3 reads CASSLAGGQTGNSPLHF. The CDR3 DNA follows: TGTGCCAGCAGCTTAGCGGGAGGGCAAACCGGTAATTCACCCCTCCACTTT. This rearrangement joins TRBV7-6 to TRBJ1-6; D is unresolved. CDR1 and CDR2 (germline): SGHVS, FNYEAQ. V was pared by 0 bases and J by 6 bases, with 15 bases between. CDR3 size: 17 residues. Complete variable domain (other parts from reference TRBV7-6 and TRBJ1-6): GAGVSQSPRYKVTKRGQDVALRCDPISGHVSLYWYRQALGQGPEFLTYFNYEAQQDKSGLPNDRFSAERPEGSISTLTIQRTEQRDSAMYRCASSLAGGQTGNSPLHFGNGTRLTVT.

CDR3 sequence: CASSLFRSGANVLTF. CDR3 DNA sequence: TGCGCCAGCAGCTTGTTTCGCTCTGGGGCCAACGTCCTGACTTTC. The chain combines TRBV5-1 with TRBJ2-6, with D unclear. Germline V lookup: CDR1 SGHRS, CDR2 YFSETQ. The CDR3 spans 15 residues. V gave up 1 base and J gave up 0 bases, with 5 bases separating them.

The V call is TRBV18, the J call TRBJ2-7; D remains ambiguous. CDR1 is KGHSH, CDR2 LQKENI, per germline. This CDR3 comprises 15 residues. V lost 0 bases to trimming and J lost 0 bases, with 9 bases between them. The CDR3 spells CASSPPAAPSYEQYF. The CDR3 DNA reads TGTGCCAGCTCACCACCGGCAGCGCCCTCCTACGAGCAGTACTTC. The complete variable domain, with remaining parts taken from reference TRBV18 and TRBJ2-7, reads NAGVMQNPRHLVRRRGQEARLRCSPMKGHSHVYWYRQLPEEGLKFMVYLQKENIIDESGMPKERFSAEFPKEGPSILRIQQVVRGDSAAYFCASSPPAAPSYEQYFGPGTRLTVT.

This clone was counted only a few times. This chain connects TRBV9 to TRBJ1-6, with 8 nucleotides matching TRBD1. Per the germline V gene, CDR1 is SGDLS and CDR2 is YYNGEE. This CDR3 is built from 16 residues. V trimming: 3 bases; J trimming: 7 bases; junction bases outside the gene matches: 9. The CDR3: CASSAQTGQGNSPLHF. In nucleotides, the CDR3 is TGTGCCAGCAGCGCTCAGACAGGACAGGGAAATTCACCCCTCCACTTT. The full variable domain, in which reference TRBV9 and TRBJ1-6 provide the parts outside the CDR3, is DSGVTQTPKHLITATGQRVTLRCSPRSGDLSVYWYQQSLDQGLQFLIQYYNGEERAKGNILERFSAQQFPDLHSELNLSSLELGDSALYFCASSAQTGQGNSPLHFGNGTRLTVT.

V and J are TRBV2 and TRBJ1-1, with D perhaps TRBD1 (6 bases). The V end was cut by 6 bases, the J end by 7 bases, with 9 bases between. There are 11 residues in the CDR3. Germline CDR1 reads SNHLY; CDR2 reads FYNNEI. This chain's CDR3 is CASRETGEAFF. CDR3 DNA: TGTGCCAGCAGGGAGACAGGTGAAGCTTTCTTT.

The chain employs TRBV30 and TRBJ2-1; 7 bases are a match to TRBD1. The CDR3 is 12 residues long. CDR1 is GTSNPN, CDR2 SVGIG, per germline (reference sequence). The V gene end was trimmed by 0 bases and the J gene end by 9 bases; junction bases not matched to a gene: 2. CDR3 DNA: TGTGCCTGGAGTGTACAGGGGATTGAGCAGTTCTTC. Protein: CAWSVQGIEQFF.

The chain couples TRBV7-3 to TRBJ2-1, with D possibly being TRBD1 (7 bases). Trimming stripped 1 base from V and 0 bases from J, with 13 bases between. The germline gives CDR1 SGHTA, CDR2 FQGTGA. This CDR3 has 17 amino acids. DNA for the CDR3: TGTGCCAGCAGCTTAAACCCCAGGGGGGCCTCCTACAATGAGCAGTTCTTC. As protein: CASSLNPRGASYNEQFF.

The chain couples TRBV2 to TRBJ1-1; 7 nucleotides align to TRBD1. Germline CDR1 reads SNHLY; CDR2 reads FYNNEI. Trimming took 6 bases from V and 0 from J; bases not matched to a gene: 4. The CDR3 loop spans 14 amino acids. CDR3 nucleotides: TGTGCCAGCAGCTCAGGGGGTATGAACACTGAAGCTTTCTTT. This translates into CASSSGGMNTEAFF.

CDR3 protein: CASTMGRGGTYEQYF. The CDR3 nucleotides are TGTGCCAGCACCATGGGCCGGGGGGGAACCTACGAGCAGTACTTC. The rearrangement links TRBV7-2 to TRBJ2-7; 8 bases are shared with TRBD2. CDR3 length: 15 amino acids. Unmatched junction bases numbered 10, after V lost 7 bases and J lost 2 bases. Germline values: CDR1 SGHTA, CDR2 FQGNSA.

V and J are TRBV4-2 and TRBJ2-1; D might be TRBD2 (6 bases). This CDR3 region has 14 residues. CDR1 and CDR2 (germline): LGHNA, YNFKEQ. V lost 0 bases, J lost 12 bases, and 15 bases lay in between. In nucleotides, the CDR3 is TGTGCCAGCAGCCAAGAAGCCGACGGGGGAGCGCAGTTCTTC. This encodes CASSQEADGGAQFF.

The V gene is TRBV25-1, the J gene TRBJ2-3; D gene ambiguous. Germline V CDR1 and CDR2: MGHDK, SYGVNS. Trimming removed 5 bases from V and 0 bases from J, with 3 bases in between. The CDR3 totals 12 residues. CDR3 residues: CASSPSTDTQYF. DNA for the CDR3: TGTGCCAGCAGTCCGAGCACAGATACGCAGTATTTT. Combining the CDR3 with reference TRBV25-1 and TRBJ2-3 gives the whole variable domain EADIYQTPRYLVIGTGKKITLECSQTMGHDKMYWYQQDPGMELHLIHYSYGVNSTEKGDLSSESTVSRIRTEHFPLTLESARPSHTSQYLCASSPSTDTQYFGPGTRLTVL.

The chain uses TRBV5-6 and TRBJ1-5; D uncertain. Germline loops: CDR1 SGHDT, CDR2 YYEEEE. Trimming shortened V by 1 base and J by 7 bases, and 6 bases separated the two germline ends. This CDR3 has 12 amino acids. CDR3 nucleotides: TGTGCCAGCAGCTTGTATGGACAGCCCCAGCATTTT. This encodes CASSLYGQPQHF.

J is TRBJ2-5 and V is TRBV9; no clear D. V dropped 0 bases and J dropped 5 bases, with 8 bases sitting between them. From germline, CDR1 is SGDLS and CDR2 YYNGEE. The CDR3 contains 13 residues. The CDR3 region has the DNA TGTGCCAGCAGCGTAGGTATAGCCGAGACCCAGTACTTC. This codes for CASSVGIAETQYF.

This clone was detected a few times. V is TRBV6-6 and J is TRBJ1-2, with TRBD1 matching 7 bases. V dropped 6 bases and J dropped 3; count of bases not matched to a gene: 7. This CDR3 has 14 amino acids. Germline V gives CDR1 MNHNY, CDR2 SVGAGI (reference sequence). The CDR3: CASRTRGGDYGYTF. CDR3 in DNA: TGTGCCAGCAGGACCCGAGGGGGCGACTATGGCTACACCTTC.

This clone has more than one count but fewer than ten. This sequence joins TRBV7-9 and TRBJ1-1; D unclear. Trimming cost V 5 bases and J 8 bases, with 9 bases left between them. Germline V gene sequence: CDR1 SEHNR, CDR2 FQNEAQ (reference sequence). This CDR3 has 11 amino acids. The CDR3: CASSRGREAFF. CDR3 DNA sequence: TGTGCCAGCAGCCGCGGGAGGGAAGCTTTCTTT.